Below, 21 T cell receptor beta chains from the same sample are listed, as sequenced in a study of blood T cell repertoires in COVID-19. Using immunoSEQ multiplex PCR, the repertoire was profiled, and TCRdb retains in-frame clones only, with some absent. The table shows more than 100,000 clones, with roughly 84% occurring only once. Sequenced: peripheral blood. The source of these receptors is a human donor in a cohort sampled during active or convalescent COVID-19.

The rearrangement uses TRBV24-1 and TRBJ2-1; D call uncertain. Germline V gene lookup returns CDR1 KGHDR and CDR2 SFDVKD. V was clipped by 4 bases and J by 1 base, with 4 bases between them. There are 13 residues in the CDR3. The CDR3, as DNA: TGTGCCACCAGTGAGGCTTCCTACAATGAGCAGTTCTTC. Residues: CATSEASYNEQFF.

This sequence joins TRBV2 and TRBJ1-4, with D maybe TRBD1 (5 bases). CDR1 is SNHLY, CDR2 FYNNEI, per germline. CDR3 size: 13 residues. The V end lost 7 bases, the J end lost 8 bases, and 14 bases lay between the germline ends. CDR3 loop: CASTSGRAEKLFF. CDR3 nucleotide sequence: TGTGCCAGCACCTCGGGCAGGGCAGAAAAACTGTTTTTT.

The rearrangement uses TRBV14 and TRBJ2-1; D is perhaps TRBD2 (5 bases). The V and J ends lost 4 bases and 6 bases respectively, with 13 bases between them. The CDR3 runs to 14 residues. Germline-derived CDR1 and CDR2 are SGHDN and FVKESK. CDR3 DNA: TGTGCCAGCAGCCCCCTTGTGGAGGTCAATGAGCAGTTCTTC. Translated: CASSPLVEVNEQFF.

This chain links TRBV28 with TRBJ1-5, with 9 bases fitting TRBD1. The CDR3 has 15 amino acids. V shed 3 bases, J shed 4 bases, and the junction held 4 bases outside the gene matches. Germline values: CDR1 MDHEN, CDR2 SYDVKM. CDR3: CASSFPGQGNQPQHF. Written as DNA, the CDR3 is TGTGCCAGCAGTTTCCCCGGACAGGGGAATCAGCCCCAGCATTTT. Using reference TRBV28 and TRBJ1-5 for the parts outside the CDR3, the full variable domain is DVKVTQSSRYLVKRTGEKVFLECVQDMDHENMFWYRQDPGLGLRLIYFSYDVKMKEKGDIPEGYSVSREKKERFSLILESASTNQTSMYLCASSFPGQGNQPQHFGDGTRLSIL.

The V call is TRBV5-4, the J call TRBJ2-7; no firm D call. Germline V gene sequence: CDR1 SGHNT, CDR2 YYREEE (reference sequence). The V gene lost 4 bases and the J gene lost 6 bases, with 11 bases spanning the gap. The CDR3 spans 12 residues. The CDR3 protein is CASSGKTSEQYF. The DNA of the CDR3 is TGTGCCAGCAGCGGCAAAACCTCCGAGCAGTACTTC.

This clone was counted a few times. This CDR3 is CASSWTGGLVDTQYF. The CDR3 DNA follows: TGCGCCAGCAGCTGGACAGGGGGCTTGGTAGATACGCAGTATTTT. V usage is TRBV5-1 and J usage is TRBJ2-3; 11 nucleotides agree with TRBD1. The CDR3 extends over 15 amino acids. J gave up 5 bases and V 3 bases, and 5 bases lay outside the gene matches. Germline V gene data show CDR1 as SGHRS and CDR2 as YFSETQ.

The rearrangement joins TRBV19 to TRBJ1-6, with 9 positions matching TRBD1. Germline CDR1 and CDR2: LNHDA and SQIVND (reference sequence). The CDR3 is made up of 13 amino acids. Trimming at V came to 4 bases and at J to 11 bases, leaving 3 bases not matched to a gene. The CDR3 reads CASSRDRETPLHF. CDR3 sequence (DNA): TGTGCCAGTAGTAGGGACAGGGAAACACCCCTCCACTTT.

V usage is TRBV27 and J usage is TRBJ1-2; perhaps TRBD1 as D (6 bases). This CDR3 spans 13 amino acids. CDR1 and CDR2 from the germline V gene are MNHEY and SMNVEV (reference sequence). V was pared by 3 bases and J by 6 bases, with 11 bases between. CDR3 in amino acids: CASSFAGAHGYTF. CDR3 coding DNA: TGTGCCAGCAGTTTCGCAGGGGCTCATGGCTACACCTTC.

The chain is built from TRBV18 and TRBJ2-3; the match to TRBD1 covers 8 bases. Per germline, CDR1 KGHSH and CDR2 LQKENI. The CDR3 extends over 15 amino acids. With 3 bases clipped from V and 3 bases from J, the junction kept 5 bases outside the gene matches. CDR3 in amino acids: CASSPAGGSTDTQYF. CDR3 DNA: TGTGCCAGCTCACCCGCAGGGGGCTCGACAGATACGCAGTATTTT.

The chain is built from TRBV7-6 and TRBJ2-7; 9 bases match TRBD2. The CDR3 has 15 residues. V dropped 4 bases and J dropped 4; count of bases not matched to a gene: 8. CDR1 and CDR2 (germline): SGHVS, FNYEAQ. This CDR3 is CASSSRQLAGYEQYF. The CDR3 region has the DNA TGTGCCAGCAGCTCGAGGCAGCTAGCGGGGTACGAGCAGTACTTC.

The V call is TRBV7-8, the J call TRBJ2-6, with TRBD1 identical over 10 bases. The germline CDR1 and CDR2 sequences are SGHVS and FQNEAQ. J was trimmed by 2 bases and V by 4 bases; bases with no gene match: 11. This CDR3 contains 19 residues. The CDR3 reads CASSSIRDRGEPGANVLTF. The CDR3 coding sequence is TGTGCCAGCAGCTCAATCCGGGACAGGGGTGAACCTGGGGCCAACGTCCTGACTTTC.

Details on this clone: One end of the junction is discordant with germline, which a read error may explain. The rearrangement uses TRBV12-3 or TRBV12-4 and TRBJ2-4, with D maybe TRBD2 (7 bases). The CDR3 runs to 11 residues. CDR3 nucleotide sequence: TGTGCCAGCAGTGAGGGCGGGGGCGTAAACTTC. Translating it yields CASSEGGGVNF.

This clone was recorded once. The chain is built from TRBV5-4 and TRBJ1-2, with D possibly TRBD1 on 6 matching bases. The length of the CDR3 is 14 residues. Trimming removed 3 bases at V and 5 bases at J, with 14 bases between. Germline CDR1 and CDR2: SGHNT and YYREEE (reference sequence). The DNA for the CDR3 is TGTGCCAGCAGCTCCCCAGGGGACCCTTATGGCTACACCTTC. Its protein product is CASSSPGDPYGYTF.

The gene calls are TRBV14 and TRBJ1-1, with unresolved D. This CDR3 contains 12 residues. Germline V lookup: CDR1 SGHDN, CDR2 FVKESK. Trimming took 0 bases from V and 10 from J, leaving 9 bases between them. CDR3 in DNA: TGTGCCAGCAGCCAAGAAAAGCCCGGAGCTTTCTTT. As protein: CASSQEKPGAFF.

CDR3 DNA sequence: TGTGCCAGCAGTTTGGGGGGAGGGGATGAGCAGTTCTTC. It yields the protein CASSLGGGDEQFF. The chain combines TRBV28 with TRBJ2-1; 7 nucleotides match TRBD2. The CDR3 is 13 amino acids. The germline V gene encodes CDR1 MDHEN and CDR2 SYDVKM. Trimming at V came to 3 bases and at J to 8 bases, leaving 4 bases not matched to a gene.

The V and J genes are TRBV6-1 and TRBJ2-4, with 7 bases matching TRBD1. The CDR3 has 14 residues. Germline values: CDR1 MNHNS, CDR2 SASEGT. J was trimmed by 5 bases and V by 2 bases; bases with no gene match: 3. The CDR3 coding sequence is TGTGCCAGCAGTGAACAAGGGGGCGAAAACATTCAGTACTTC. Translated: CASSEQGGENIQYF.

The V call is TRBV18, the J call TRBJ1-4; D unclear. CDR3 length: 12 amino acids. From germline, CDR1 is KGHSH and CDR2 LQKENI. The V end lost 10 bases, the J end lost 12 bases, and 18 bases lay between the germline ends. Here the CDR3 DNA reads TGTGCCACCCAAGAAAACCGACGGGAACTGTTTTTT. Its protein is CATQENRRELFF.

CDR3 DNA sequence: TGCGCCAGCAGCCAAGCCCTAGGGTTGAGTAGCGGGGGTGGAGATACGCAGTATTTT. As protein: CASSQALGLSSGGGDTQYF. The rearrangement joins TRBV4-1 to TRBJ2-3, with 9 positions matching TRBD2. Germline V gene data show CDR1 as MGHRA and CDR2 as YSYEKL. The junction had 16 bases not matched to a gene; V was cut back by 1 base and J by 5 bases. The CDR3 consists of 19 residues.

This sequence joins TRBV3-1 (or the pseudogene TRBV3-2) and TRBJ2-2, with a tentative D call TRBD1 (5 bases). Germline V CDR1 and CDR2: LGHDT, YNNKEL (reference sequence). CDR3 size: 14 residues. The V end was cut by 3 bases, the J end by 2 bases, with 7 bases between. CDR3 nucleotides: TGTGCCAGCAGCCAGGGGCCAAACACCGGGGAGCTGTTTTTT. Translation: CASSQGPNTGELFF.

The V and J genes are TRBV20-1 and TRBJ2-7; the D gene is possibly TRBD1 (5 bases). V was trimmed by 3 bases and J by 2 bases, leaving 11 bases between them. There are 13 residues in the CDR3. CDR1 is DFQATT, CDR2 SNEGSKA, per germline (reference sequence). The CDR3 reads CSASVQATYEQYF. The CDR3 bases are TGCAGTGCTAGTGTACAGGCTACCTACGAGCAGTACTTC.

CDR3 residues: CASSSRPGASRGYTF. The DNA of the CDR3 is TGTGCCAGCAGCTCCCGGCCAGGGGCGAGTCGAGGCTACACCTTC. This rearrangement joins TRBV7-3 to TRBJ1-2, with D possibly matching TRBD1 (6 bases). From germline, CDR1 is SGHTA and CDR2 FQGTGA. CDR3 length: 15 residues. Trimming pared 4 bases from V and 8 bases from J, leaving 20 bases between.